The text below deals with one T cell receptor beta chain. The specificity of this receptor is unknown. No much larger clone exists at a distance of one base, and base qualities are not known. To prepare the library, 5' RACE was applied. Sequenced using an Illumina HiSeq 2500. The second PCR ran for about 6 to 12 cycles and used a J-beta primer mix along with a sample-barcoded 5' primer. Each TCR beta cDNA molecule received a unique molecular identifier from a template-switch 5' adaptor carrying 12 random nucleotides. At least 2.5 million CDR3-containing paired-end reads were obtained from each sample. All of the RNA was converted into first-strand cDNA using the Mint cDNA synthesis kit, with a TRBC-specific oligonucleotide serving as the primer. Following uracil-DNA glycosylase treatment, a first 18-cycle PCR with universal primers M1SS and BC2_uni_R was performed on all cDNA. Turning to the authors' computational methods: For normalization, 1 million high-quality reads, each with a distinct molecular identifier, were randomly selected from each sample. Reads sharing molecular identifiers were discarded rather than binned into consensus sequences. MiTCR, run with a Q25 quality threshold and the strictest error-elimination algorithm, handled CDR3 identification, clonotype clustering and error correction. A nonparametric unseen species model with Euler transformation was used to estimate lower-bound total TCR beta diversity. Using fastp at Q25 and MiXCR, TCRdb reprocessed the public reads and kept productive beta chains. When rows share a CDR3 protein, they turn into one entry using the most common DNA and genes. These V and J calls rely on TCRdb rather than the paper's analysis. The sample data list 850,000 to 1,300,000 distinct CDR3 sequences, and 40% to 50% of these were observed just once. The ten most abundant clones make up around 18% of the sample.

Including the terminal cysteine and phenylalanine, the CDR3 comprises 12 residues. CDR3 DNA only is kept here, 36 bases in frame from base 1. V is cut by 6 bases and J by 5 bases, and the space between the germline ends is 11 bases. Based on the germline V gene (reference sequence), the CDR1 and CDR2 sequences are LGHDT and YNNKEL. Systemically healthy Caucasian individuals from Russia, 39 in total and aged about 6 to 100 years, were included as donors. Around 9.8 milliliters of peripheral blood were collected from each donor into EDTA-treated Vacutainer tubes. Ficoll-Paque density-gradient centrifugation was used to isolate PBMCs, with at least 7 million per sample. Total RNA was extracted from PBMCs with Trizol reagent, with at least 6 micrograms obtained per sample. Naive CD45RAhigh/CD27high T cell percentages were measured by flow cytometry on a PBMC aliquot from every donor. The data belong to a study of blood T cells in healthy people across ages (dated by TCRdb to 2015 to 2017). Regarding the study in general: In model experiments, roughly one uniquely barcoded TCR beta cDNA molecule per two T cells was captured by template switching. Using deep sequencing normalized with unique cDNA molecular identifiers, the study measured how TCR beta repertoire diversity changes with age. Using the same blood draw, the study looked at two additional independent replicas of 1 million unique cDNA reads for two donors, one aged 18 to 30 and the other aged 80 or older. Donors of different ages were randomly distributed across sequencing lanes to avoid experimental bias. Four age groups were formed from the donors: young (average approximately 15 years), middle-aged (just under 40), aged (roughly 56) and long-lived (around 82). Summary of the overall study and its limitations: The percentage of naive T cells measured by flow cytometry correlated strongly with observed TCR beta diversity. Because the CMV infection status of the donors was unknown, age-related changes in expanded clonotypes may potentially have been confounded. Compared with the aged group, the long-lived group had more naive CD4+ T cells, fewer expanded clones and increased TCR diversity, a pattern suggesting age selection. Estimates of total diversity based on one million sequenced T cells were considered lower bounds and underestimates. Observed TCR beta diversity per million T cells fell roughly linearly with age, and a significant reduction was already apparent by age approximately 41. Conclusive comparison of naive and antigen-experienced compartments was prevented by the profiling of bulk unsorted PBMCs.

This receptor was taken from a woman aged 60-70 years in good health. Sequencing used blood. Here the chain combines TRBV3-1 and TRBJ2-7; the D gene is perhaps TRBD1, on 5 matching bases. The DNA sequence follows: TGTGCCAGCAGTCAGGGTCCCAACGAGCAGTACTTC. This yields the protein CASSQGPNEQYF.